The 32 T cell receptor beta chains listed next were all sequenced from one sample in a study of Ad26.COV2.S vaccination and SARS-CoV-2 variants. Stated treatment: some 20 received Ad26.COV2.S at low or high dose, single or two shots; about five received placebo; per-sample allocation not given. Collection of samples fell on day 63 after the first vaccine or placebo injection. Data came from immunoSEQ multiplex PCR; TCRdb stores just in-frame clones and leaves some out. The sample shows over 400,000 clones, 92% of them seen only once. The material sequenced was peripheral blood, taken in a trial of Ad26.COV2.S vaccine versus placebo. These receptors came from a person between 18 and 65 years old who received the Ad26.COV2.S COVID-19 vaccine or a placebo.

V gene TRBV19 combines with J gene TRBJ2-2, with D uncertain. CDR3 length equals 16 residues. Looked up from germline, CDR1 is LNHDA and CDR2 is SQIVND (reference sequence). Trimming cost V 1 base and J 2 bases, with 11 bases left between them. The CDR3: CASSIAGLTNTGELFF. The CDR3 DNA sequence: TGTGCCAGTAGTATAGCGGGTTTGACAAACACCGGGGAGCTGTTTTTT.

The CDR3 loop reads CASSWLAGGNSYEQYF. The CDR3 nucleotides are TGTGCCAGCAGCTGGTTGGCAGGGGGCAACTCCTACGAGCAGTACTTC. This chain connects TRBV7-2 to TRBJ2-7; 8 positions match TRBD1. Germline V gene sequence: CDR1 SGHTA, CDR2 FQGNSA. CDR3 length: 16 residues. V trimming: 4 bases; J trimming: 0 bases; junction bases outside the gene matches: 8.

V usage is TRBV18 and J usage is TRBJ2-3; 7 bases agree with TRBD2. Germline lookup yields CDR1 KGHSH and CDR2 LQKENI. With V trimmed by 3 bases and J by 4 bases, 10 bases remained unmatched. This CDR3 has 16 amino acids. DNA of the CDR3: TGTGCCAGCTCACCCAGACTAGCCCGGGTTGCAGATACGCAGTATTTT. Translating it yields CASSPRLARVADTQYF.

CDR3 in amino acids: CASSPQGGIQQPQHF. Written as DNA, the CDR3 is TGTGCCAGCTCACCGCAAGGGGGAATTCAACAGCCCCAGCATTTT. J is TRBJ1-5 and V is TRBV18; D might be TRBD1 (6 bases). This CDR3 is built from 15 residues. The ends were cut back, 3 bases at V and 7 bases at J, with 16 bases in the middle. Germline loops: CDR1 KGHSH, CDR2 LQKENI.

There are a few counts of this clone. The V gene is TRBV7-8, the J gene TRBJ1-6; D remains unclear. Germline CDR1 is SGHVS and CDR2 is FQNEAQ. V was trimmed by 3 bases and J by 0 bases, leaving 15 bases between them. This CDR3 contains 18 residues. The CDR3 sequence is CASSLGWEGLSYNSPLHF. CDR3 sequence (DNA): TGTGCCAGCAGCTTGGGCTGGGAGGGCCTCTCCTATAATTCACCCCTCCACTTT. Variable domain in full (rest from reference TRBV7-8 and TRBJ1-6): GAGVSQSPRYKVAKRGQDVALRCDPISGHVSLFWYQQALGQGPEFLTYFQNEAQLDKSGLPSDRFFAERPEGSVSTLKIQRTQQEDSAVYLCASSLGWEGLSYNSPLHFGNGTRLTVT.

The rearrangement links TRBV6-5 to TRBJ1-2, with no clear D. The V end lost 7 bases, the J end lost 8 bases, and 23 bases lay between the germline ends. Germline V gene sequence: CDR1 MNHEY, CDR2 SVGAGI. The CDR3 has 15 amino acids. For the CDR3, the DNA is TGTGCCAGCACCCCAGAGGCCCTCGGTAGACCCGGCTACACCTTC. It translates to CASTPEALGRPGYTF.

This clone was recorded once. The chain has TRBV9 and TRBJ2-1; D is undetermined. Trimming took off 0 bases at V and 5 bases at J, with 9 bases between the two ends. Per germline, CDR1 SGDLS and CDR2 YYNGEE. This CDR3 contains 14 residues. The CDR3 bases are TGTGCCAGCAGCGTAGTCAGAGAAAACAATGAGCAGTTCTTC. This gives the protein CASSVVRENNEQFF.

The gene calls are TRBV7-9 and TRBJ2-5; TRBD1 aligns across 9 bases. The J segment lost 0 bases and the V segment lost 6 bases, leaving 11 bases of the junction unmatched. CDR1 is SEHNR, CDR2 FQNEAQ, per germline (reference sequence). This CDR3 is built from 17 residues. For the CDR3, the DNA is TGTGCCAGCAGTTGGGACAGGGACCAACTAGACCAAGAGACCCAGTACTTC. Its protein product is CASSWDRDQLDQETQYF.

This chain connects TRBV27 to TRBJ1-5; D is ambiguous. The germline CDR1 and CDR2 sequences are MNHEY and SMNVEV (reference sequence). CDR3 length equals 14 residues. V lost 5 bases and J 5 bases, leaving 13 bases between the germline ends. The CDR3 DNA reads as TGTGCCAGCAGTCCCAGGAGGGTGGATCAGCCCCAGCATTTT. Translation: CASSPRRVDQPQHF.

This sequence joins TRBV6-5 and TRBJ2-1; a possible D gene is TRBD1 (5 bases). V lost 2 bases and J lost 9, with 14 bases in between. CDR3 length: 14 amino acids. Per the germline V gene, CDR1 is MNHEY and CDR2 is SVGAGI. CDR3 nucleotides: TGTGCCAGCAGTTACAGACAGTCGTCAAGTGAGCAGTTCTTC. Residues: CASSYRQSSSEQFF.

The chain employs TRBV4-2 and TRBJ2-7; 12 bases are a match to TRBD1. Germline CDR1 reads LGHNA; CDR2 reads YNFKEQ. This CDR3 spans 15 amino acids. V was clipped by 8 bases and J by 9 bases; unmatched bases: 14. The CDR3 DNA reads as TGTGCCAGCTCAGAAAAGGGGGGACAGGGGGCCGTGCAGTACTTC. The encoded protein is CASSEKGGQGAVQYF.

The V gene is TRBV3-1 (or the pseudogene TRBV3-2), the J gene TRBJ1-1; the D gene is possibly TRBD1 (6 bases). Germline V gene lookup returns CDR1 LGHDT and CDR2 YNNKEL (reference sequence). The CDR3 totals 13 residues. V was cut by 7 bases and J by 8 bases, with 17 bases left in between. Here the CDR3 DNA reads TGTGCCAGCAACCTCGGGGGGGCCCGGGAAGCTTTCTTT. This encodes CASNLGGAREAFF.

This rearrangement joins TRBV11-3 to TRBJ2-7; D gene unclear. Germline V gene sequence: CDR1 SGHNT, CDR2 YENEEA. Trimming shortened V by 2 bases and J by 4 bases, and 9 bases separated the two germline ends. The CDR3 runs to 13 residues. In nucleotides, the CDR3 is TGTGCCAGCAGCTTAAACGCTGGATACGAGCAGTACTTC. Translated, it gives CASSLNAGYEQYF.

This clone was found once. The genes are TRBV6-5 and TRBJ2-1; 7 positions agree with TRBD1. Germline trimming cut 0 bases from V and 6 bases from J; bases unmatched to any gene: 2. The germline CDR1 and CDR2 sequences are MNHEY and SVGAGI. The length of the CDR3 is 14 residues. CDR3 sequence: CASSYSDRANEQFF. The CDR3 DNA reads TGTGCCAGCAGTTACTCCGACAGGGCCAATGAGCAGTTCTTC.

The gene calls are TRBV7-2 and TRBJ2-7; TRBD2 aligns across 7 bases. V trimming: 1 base; J trimming: 2 bases; junction bases outside the gene matches: 2. This CDR3 contains 14 residues. Germline assignment: CDR1 SGHTA and CDR2 FQGNSA. The CDR3 sequence: CASSLGGGAYEQYF. CDR3 in DNA: TGTGCCAGCAGCTTAGGTGGGGGGGCCTACGAGCAGTACTTC.

The chain links TRBV23-1 to TRBJ1-4, with 7 bases aligning to TRBD1. Being an ORF, TRBV23-1 has a function that is uncertain. This CDR3 contains 16 residues. Unmatched junction bases numbered 16, after V lost 8 bases and J lost 7 bases. CDR3 nucleotide sequence: TGCGCCAGCCATATACCAAATCGACAGGGAGTTGAAAAACTGTTTTTT. Amino acid sequence: CASHIPNRQGVEKLFF.

The V and J genes are TRBV4-3 and TRBJ2-3; TRBD2 aligns across 8 bases. Germline-derived CDR1 and CDR2 are LGHNA and YSLEER. The J segment lost 0 bases and the V segment lost 2 bases, leaving 7 bases of the junction unmatched. The CDR3 totals 17 residues. The CDR3 reads CASSQLLAGTSTDTQYF. CDR3 coding DNA: TGCGCCAGCAGCCAACTGCTAGCGGGCACTAGCACAGATACGCAGTATTTT.

The chain carries TRBV28 and TRBJ2-4; the D gene could be TRBD1 or TRBD2 (5 bases each). CDR3 length equals 16 residues. Per the germline V gene, CDR1 is MDHEN and CDR2 is SYDVKM. V lost 3 bases to trimming and J lost 2 bases, with 14 bases between them. The CDR3 nucleotides are TGTGCCAGCAGTTTTCTATGGGGGATGACCAAAAACATTCAGTACTTC. As protein: CASSFLWGMTKNIQYF. The whole variable domain, filled in from reference TRBV28 and TRBJ2-4, reads DVKVTQSSRYLVKRTGEKVFLECVQDMDHENMFWYRQDPGLGLRLIYFSYDVKMKEKGDIPEGYSVSREKKERFSLILESASTNQTSMYLCASSFLWGMTKNIQYFGAGTRLSVL.

This clone appeared a few times. The rearrangement joins TRBV9 to TRBJ1-2; 7 bases agree with TRBD1. Looked up from germline, CDR1 is SGDLS and CDR2 is YYNGEE. V dropped 3 bases and J dropped 0; count of bases not matched to a gene: 8. This CDR3 comprises 16 residues. The CDR3 coding sequence is TGTGCCAGCAGCGGCCGGGACAGCTTACCTAACTATGGCTACACCTTC. Translation gives CASSGRDSLPNYGYTF.

This sequence joins TRBV4-3 and TRBJ2-1, with no clear D. There are 15 residues in the CDR3. V lost 1 base and J lost 0, with 7 bases in between. Per the germline V gene, CDR1 is LGHNA and CDR2 is YSLEER. The CDR3 reads CASSQAASSYNEQFF. CDR3 bases: TGCGCCAGCAGCCAAGCAGCTAGCTCCTACAATGAGCAGTTCTTC.

The gene calls are TRBV5-1 and TRBJ2-3; weak D call: TRBD2 (7 bases). V was cut by 4 bases and J by 0 bases, with 18 bases left in between. The CDR3 contains 17 residues. Germline lookup yields CDR1 SGHRS and CDR2 YFSETQ. In DNA, the CDR3 is TGCGCCAGCAGCCGTCCTGGGGGCGGGGGTAGCACAGATACGCAGTATTTT. Translation: CASSRPGGGGSTDTQYF.

This clone has only a few counts. The junction departs from germline at one end; a sequencing error may be responsible. J is TRBJ1-1 and V is TRBV7-2, with D possibly TRBD1 on 6 matching bases. Germline V gives CDR1 SGHTA, CDR2 FQGNSA. The CDR3 length is 13 residues. The CDR3 protein is CASNLGGDTEAFF. Here the CDR3 DNA reads TGTGCCAGCAACTTAGGGGGAGACACTGAAGCTTTCTTT.

The rearrangement joins TRBV7-8 to TRBJ2-7; D is possibly TRBD1 (6 bases). The V end lost 5 bases, the J end lost 4 bases, and 18 bases lay between the germline ends. There are 15 residues in the CDR3. Germline CDR1 SGHVS, CDR2 FQNEAQ. The CDR3 loop reads CASSTPGHSSYEQYF. CDR3 coding DNA: TGTGCCAGCAGCACTCCGGGACACTCTTCATACGAGCAGTACTTC.

J is TRBJ1-4 and V is TRBV5-8; D gene unclear. V lost 2 bases, J lost 8 bases, and 7 bases lay in between. The CDR3 loop spans 12 amino acids. The germline gives CDR1 SGHTS, CDR2 YDEGEE. The CDR3 loop reads CASSFWREKLFF. The CDR3 nucleotides are TGTGCCAGCAGCTTTTGGAGGGAAAAACTGTTTTTT.

The rearrangement joins TRBV18 to TRBJ1-3; a possible D gene is TRBD1 (5 bases). Trimming took off 2 bases at V and 0 bases at J, with 14 bases between the two ends. The CDR3 spans 17 residues. Looked up from germline, CDR1 is KGHSH and CDR2 is LQKENI. The CDR3 DNA follows: TGTGCCAGCTCACCAACATTGGGGGGTCGCTCTGGAAACACCATATATTTT. Encoded protein: CASSPTLGGRSGNTIYF.

This chain uses TRBV4-3 with TRBJ2-7; D perhaps matches TRBD2 (6 bases). This CDR3 has 15 amino acids. Germline V gene sequence: CDR1 LGHNA, CDR2 YSLEER. Trimming pared 0 bases from V and 2 bases from J, leaving 11 bases between. The CDR3 bases are TGCGCCAGCAGCCAAGATCTGGGAGGTGCCTACGAGCAGTACTTC. Its protein product is CASSQDLGGAYEQYF.

The chain links TRBV30 to TRBJ2-7; D is unclear. Germline V gives CDR1 GTSNPN, CDR2 SVGIG (reference sequence). V was trimmed by 3 bases and J by 2 bases, leaving 5 bases between them. The CDR3 is 11 amino acids. This chain's CDR3 is CAWSLAYEQYF. CDR3 in DNA: TGTGCCTGGAGCCTTGCCTACGAGCAGTACTTC.

The V and J genes are TRBV7-9 and TRBJ1-2; no reliable D call. There are 13 residues in the CDR3. Germline V gene data show CDR1 as SEHNR and CDR2 as FQNEAQ (reference sequence). V was trimmed by 1 base and J by 3 bases, leaving 6 bases between them. CDR3 nucleotide sequence: TGTGCCAGCAGCTTAGTTAGTGACTATGGCTACACCTTC. The encoded protein is CASSLVSDYGYTF.

The chain carries TRBV6-6 and TRBJ1-1; D is undetermined. The V and J ends lost 2 bases and 3 bases respectively, with 4 bases between them. The germline V gene encodes CDR1 MNHNY and CDR2 SVGAGI (reference sequence). The CDR3 consists of 12 residues. The CDR3 region is CASSYRDTEAFF. In DNA form, the CDR3 reads TGTGCCAGCAGTTACCGGGACACTGAAGCTTTCTTT.

The chain links TRBV6-1 to TRBJ1-5; a possible D gene is TRBD1 (5 bases). Germline assignment: CDR1 MNHNS and CDR2 SASEGT. Deletions cut 3 bases from V and 7 bases from J, with 16 bases between. There are 15 residues in the CDR3. CDR3 in amino acids: CASSERPRGPQPQHF. Written as DNA, the CDR3 is TGTGCCAGCAGTGAGAGGCCACGGGGCCCCCAGCCCCAGCATTTT.

V is TRBV24-1 and J is TRBJ1-1; no definite D call. This CDR3 is 16 amino acids long. The germline CDR1 and CDR2 sequences are KGHDR and SFDVKD. V lost 3 bases to trimming and J lost 1 base, with 14 bases between them. The CDR3 DNA reads TGTGCCACCAGTGATGATTGTGTCCTGAAGAACACTGAAGCTTTCTTT. Translated: CATSDDCVLKNTEAFF.

The chain recombines TRBV6-4 with TRBJ2-2, with D possibly matching TRBD1 (6 bases). The CDR3 runs to 15 residues. Trimming shortened V by 6 bases and J by 5 bases, and 16 bases separated the two germline ends. Germline V CDR1 and CDR2: MRHNA, SNTAGT. CDR3 loop: CASRQWAGETGELFF. CDR3 bases: TGTGCCAGCAGGCAGTGGGCAGGGGAGACCGGGGAGCTGTTTTTT.